These 16 T cell receptor beta chains originate from one sample sequenced in a study of blood T cell repertoires in COVID-19. Assay: immunoSEQ multiplex PCR; the TCRdb copy retains only in-frame clones and omits some. This table holds about 200,000 clones, around 86% found once. Sequencing used PBMCs or T cells enriched from blood (not recorded which). The source is a man between 40 and 49 years old with acute COVID-19.

This clone was observed at least ten times. CDR3 nucleotide sequence: TGTGCCAGCAGCCGCTATTCTAGCGGTCCGGGGGAGCAGTACTTC. It translates to CASSRYSSGPGEQYF. The J gene is TRBJ2-7, the V gene TRBV7-9; 7 bases fit TRBD2. J lost 7 bases, V lost 5 bases, and 14 bases had no gene match. This CDR3 comprises 15 residues. CDR1 and CDR2 from the germline V gene are SEHNR and FQNEAQ (reference sequence).

The CDR3 loop reads CASSLQGKDAYGYTF. The CDR3 DNA reads as TGTGCCAGCAGCTTACAGGGGAAGGACGCCTATGGCTACACCTTC. The chain uses TRBV7-2 and TRBJ1-2, with D perhaps TRBD1 (6 bases). Trimming removed 2 bases at V and 4 bases at J, with 14 bases between. The CDR3 is 15 residues long. Germline CDR1 reads SGHTA; CDR2 reads FQGNSA. Together with reference TRBV7-2 and TRBJ1-2, the CDR3 gives the full variable domain: GAGVSQSPSNKVTEKGKDVELRCDPISGHTALYWYRQSLGQGLEFLIYFQGNSAPDKSGLPSDRFSAERTGGSVSTLTIQRTQQEDSAVYLCASSLQGKDAYGYTFGSGTRLTVV.

The genes are TRBV6-2 or TRBV6-3 and TRBJ1-5; D gene ambiguous. The V gene lost 0 bases and the J gene lost 5 bases, with 11 bases spanning the gap. The CDR3 totals 15 residues. CDR1 is MNHEY and CDR2 is SVGEGT in the germline V gene. The DNA for the CDR3 is TGTGCCAGCAGTTACTCGACACAGAGCCATCAGCCCCAGCATTTT. Its translation: CASSYSTQSHQPQHF.

The V and J genes are TRBV28 and TRBJ1-2; 7 positions match TRBD1. The CDR3 loop spans 16 amino acids. Trimming cost V 5 bases and J 1 base; bases outside gene matches: 10. In germline, CDR1 is MDHEN, CDR2 SYDVKM. The CDR3, as DNA: TGTGCCAGCAGTCCCGGAGGGACAGTTATTAACTATGGCTACACCTTC. It is translated as CASSPGGTVINYGYTF.

This chain uses TRBV5-1 with TRBJ2-5; 8 nucleotides agree with TRBD2. CDR1 is SGHRS and CDR2 is YFSETQ in the germline V gene. With V trimmed by 1 base and J by 2 bases, 4 bases remained unmatched. The CDR3 sequence is 15 residues long. The CDR3 sequence is CASSLSGGGQETQYF. DNA of the CDR3: TGCGCCAGCAGCTTGAGCGGGGGAGGTCAAGAGACCCAGTACTTC.

V and J are TRBV11-2 and TRBJ1-6, with 10 bases lining up with TRBD1. After removal of 4 bases from V and 7 bases from J, the junction contained 4 bases not matched to a gene. CDR1 and CDR2 (germline): SGHAT, FQNNGV. The CDR3 consists of 15 residues. The CDR3 loop is CASSWGQGRNSPLHF. CDR3 coding DNA: TGTGCCAGCAGCTGGGGACAGGGGCGAAATTCACCCCTCCACTTT. The full variable domain, with the rest looked up from reference TRBV11-2 and TRBJ1-6, is EAGVAQSPRYKIIEKRQSVAFWCNPISGHATLYWYQQILGQGPKLLIQFQNNGVVDDSQLPKDRFSAERLKGVDSTLKIQPAKLEDSAVYLCASSWGQGRNSPLHFGNGTRLTVT.

This clone appeared a single time. The chain links TRBV27 to TRBJ1-6; tentatively, D is TRBD1 (6 bases). This CDR3 spans 16 amino acids. Germline V gene data show CDR1 as MNHEY and CDR2 as SMNVEV (reference sequence). V was clipped by 3 bases and J by 8 bases, with 17 bases between them. The CDR3 DNA reads as TGTGCCAGCAGTTTTCTATCGGACAGACGTGATTCACCCCTCCACTTT. Amino acids: CASSFLSDRRDSPLHF.

The rearrangement links TRBV9 to TRBJ1-5; D not resolved. V was shortened by 0 bases and J by 6 bases, with 10 bases between the two germline ends. Germline V gives CDR1 SGDLS, CDR2 YYNGEE. CDR3 length: 14 residues. CDR3 sequence: CASSVGEVGQPQHF. In nucleotides, the CDR3 is TGTGCCAGCAGCGTAGGGGAGGTGGGTCAGCCCCAGCATTTT.

The count of this clone is one. The rearrangement links TRBV20-1 to TRBJ2-5, with TRBD1 matching over 8 bases. J lost 2 bases, V lost 3 bases, and 14 bases had no gene match. Germline V gene data show CDR1 as DFQATT and CDR2 as SNEGSKA (reference sequence). The CDR3 runs 17 residues. The CDR3, as DNA: TGCAGTGCTAGTCCCCAGGGGGCGCGTCGGTGGCAAGAGACCCAGTACTTC. As protein: CSASPQGARRWQETQYF.

In DNA, the CDR3 is TGTGCCAGCAGCCAAACTAGCGGGATGATGAATGAGCAGTTCTTC. This codes for CASSQTSGMMNEQFF. This rearrangement joins TRBV28 to TRBJ2-1; 10 bases line up with TRBD2. Unmatched junction bases numbered 9, after V lost 6 bases and J lost 7 bases. Germline CDR1 MDHEN, CDR2 SYDVKM. The CDR3 covers 15 residues.

This clone was observed a single time. The J gene is TRBJ2-7, the V gene TRBV10-1; 7 bases are shared with TRBD2. The CDR3 contains 15 residues. V lost 6 bases to trimming and J lost 0 bases; unmatched junction nucleotides: 8. From germline, CDR1 is WNHNN and CDR2 SYGVQD (reference sequence). CDR3 sequence reads: CASSRAGPDSYEQYF. The CDR3 DNA reads TGCGCCAGCAGCCGAGCGGGACCTGACTCCTACGAGCAGTACTTC.

This clone turned up a few times. The chain joins TRBV9 to TRBJ1-4; no definite D call. In germline, CDR1 is SGDLS, CDR2 YYNGEE. Trimming left V 5 bases short and J 0 bases short, with 8 bases between. The CDR3 is 14 amino acids. CDR3 coding DNA: TGTGCCAGCAGTGGAGTCCCAACTAATGAAAAACTGTTTTTT. Translation gives CASSGVPTNEKLFF.

J is TRBJ2-1 and V is TRBV3-1 (or the pseudogene TRBV3-2); D perhaps matches TRBD1 (6 bases). Germline V gene data show CDR1 as LGHDT and CDR2 as YNNKEL (reference sequence). Trimming removed 4 bases at V and 10 bases at J, with 11 bases between. The CDR3 consists of 12 residues. The CDR3 nucleotides read TGTGCCAGCAGCCCGAGGGGGTTGGAGCAGTTCTTC. Translation: CASSPRGLEQFF.

This clone was recorded a few times. V is TRBV29-1 and J is TRBJ1-1; D perhaps matches TRBD1 (5 bases). The CDR3 covers 11 residues. V was clipped by 7 bases and J by 4 bases, with 10 bases between them. Germline CDR1 is SQVTM and CDR2 is ANQGSEA. Here the CDR3 DNA reads TGCAGCGCTCTCGGGGGCACTGAAGCTTTCTTT. This translates into CSALGGTEAFF.

In this sample, this clone is medium-sized (0.01 to 0.1%). This specimen includes other DNA sequences encoding the same CDR3. The chain carries TRBV5-1 and TRBJ1-1; a weak D match, TRBD1 (6 bases). Germline V gene sequence: CDR1 SGHRS, CDR2 YFSETQ. V was shortened by 2 bases and J by 3 bases, with 8 bases between the two germline ends. The CDR3 is 13 amino acids. CDR3 amino acids: CASSLQGDTEAFF. The DNA for the CDR3 is TGCGCCAGCAGCTTACAGGGAGACACTGAAGCTTTCTTT.

This sequence joins TRBV9 and TRBJ2-1, with D possibly matching TRBD2 (5 bases). Germline CDR1 SGDLS, CDR2 YYNGEE. V lost 4 bases to trimming and J lost 5 bases, with 13 bases between them. This CDR3 spans 14 amino acids. The CDR3 nucleotides are TGTGCCAGCAGCACCCTGGACTTCAACAATGAGCAGTTCTTC. This sequence encodes CASSTLDFNNEQFF.